Listed below are T cell receptor beta chains from one sample, sequenced in a study of graft-versus-host responses after intestinal transplantation. Clones were read by immunoSEQ multiplex PCR, and TCRdb kept only the in-frame ones, dropping some. The sample lists more than 85,000 clones, about 93% seen once, with 0.4% to 0.55% in the top ten. The antigens of these receptors remain unknown. This material consisted of unstimulated CD8+ T cells sorted from spleen or lymph node cells, taken before intestinal transplant. All receptors come from a human donor who received an intestinal transplant. CDR3s include the opening cysteine and the closing phenylalanine or tryptophan. A D gene is named only where the DNA matches it firmly. Clone size, where shown, is once, few, many, or a class for clones that have expanded.

CDR3 DNA: TGTGCCAGTAGCCCCCTCCGGGGCACTGAAGCTTTCTTT; CDR3 protein: CASSPLRGTEAFF; V gene: TRBV19; J gene: TRBJ1-1; D gene: .; clone size: .
CDR3 DNA: TGTGCCAGCAGTATCAGGACTAGCTCCTACAATGAGCAGTTCTTC; CDR3 protein: CASSIRTSSYNEQFF; V gene: TRBV6-5; J gene: TRBJ2-1; D gene: TRBD2; clone size: .
CDR3 DNA: TGTGCCAGCAGTTACTCCCAGGGGTGGGACACTGAAGCTTTCTTT; CDR3 protein: CASSYSQGWDTEAFF; V gene: TRBV6-5; J gene: TRBJ1-1; D gene: .; clone size: .
CDR3 DNA: TGTGCCAGCAGCCTTGGGGCCGGGGAGCTGTTTTTT; CDR3 protein: CASSLGAGELFF; V gene: TRBV13; J gene: TRBJ2-2; D gene: .; clone size: .
CDR3 DNA: TGCAGCGTCGCACTTGGACTAGCGGTTACCTACGAGCAGTACTTC; CDR3 protein: CSVALGLAVTYEQYF; V gene: TRBV29-1; J gene: TRBJ2-7; D gene: TRBD2; clone size: .
CDR3 DNA: TGTGCCAGCAGCTTAGGAGGGTACCAAGAGACCCAGTACTTC; CDR3 protein: CASSLGGYQETQYF; V gene: TRBV11-2; J gene: TRBJ2-5; D gene: .; clone size: .
CDR3 DNA: TGTGCCAGCAGCCCTCTGGGACCCTCTCTCGAGCAGTACTTC; CDR3 protein: CASSPLGPSLEQYF; V gene: TRBV6-5; J gene: TRBJ2-7; D gene: .; clone size: .
CDR3 DNA: TGTGCCAGTAGTAGTAGCGGCGCCTACAATGAGCAGTTCTTC; CDR3 protein: CASSSSGAYNEQFF; V gene: TRBV19; J gene: TRBJ2-1; D gene: .; clone size: few
CDR3 DNA: TGTGCCAGCAGCTGGGTAGGGCGACGGGAAACCTACGAGCAGTACTTC; CDR3 protein: CASSWVGRRETYEQYF; V gene: TRBV7-8; J gene: TRBJ2-7; D gene: .; clone size: .
CDR3 DNA: TGTGCCAGCAGTGAGGTCTCAGGGTTAAATCAGCCCCAGCATTTT; CDR3 protein: CASSEVSGLNQPQHF; V gene: TRBV2; J gene: TRBJ1-5; D gene: .; clone size: .
CDR3 DNA: TGTGCCAGCAGCTCCCGAGGGACTATAAGCCCCTACTTC; CDR3 protein: CASSSRGTISPYF; V gene: TRBV11-2; J gene: TRBJ2-7; D gene: TRBD2; clone size: .